Listed below are T cell receptor beta chains from one sample, sequenced in a study of T cell changes during pregnancy in multiple sclerosis. Profiled with immunoSEQ multiplex PCR; TCRdb holds only in-frame clones, not every one. The sample consists of about 45,000 clones, approximately 90% of them appearing once. Input material: PBMCs (not recorded whether the cells were cultured). The origin of the receptors is a female donor with multiple sclerosis, enrolled in a pregnancy study. The CDR3 runs from the conserved cysteine through the conserved F or W. D genes are given only for firm matches. A clone size is listed for some rows: how often the clone was seen (once, few, many), or a class if it is expanded.

d_gene | j_gene | v_gene | abundance | CDR3aa
NA | TRBJ2-7 | TRBV29-1 | NA | CSVFLSYEQYF
NA | TRBJ2-3 | TRBV5-1 | NA | CASSRAYSSTDTQYF
TRBD2 | TRBJ2-7 | TRBV28 | NA | CASSPYPPGLAGDEQYF
TRBD1 | TRBJ2-7 | TRBV5-6 | NA | CASSPLTGGDTYEQYF
NA | TRBJ2-5 | TRBV5-4 | NA | CASSLQGRWETQYF
TRBD2 | TRBJ2-3 | TRBV30 | few | CAWTPGLAGGVDTQYF
TRBD1 | TRBJ2-3 | TRBV6-1 | NA | CASSETGGGSDTQYF
NA | TRBJ2-2 | TRBV4-1 | NA | CASSQDQIGELFF
NA | TRBJ1-1 | TRBV2 | NA | CASLIGPPNTEAFF
NA | TRBJ2-5 | TRBV4-2 | NA | CASSQGRAQETQYF
NA | TRBJ1-2 | TRBV10-2 | NA | CASSPGYGYTF
NA | TRBJ2-3 | TRBV4-1 | NA | CASSQGSLRELTDTQYF
NA | TRBJ2-5 | TRBV5-1 | NA | CASSFRAGKETQYF
TRBD1 | TRBJ2-1 | TRBV19 | NA | CASSPGQGTYNEQFF
NA | TRBJ2-7 | TRBV6-1 | NA | CASSEALQEQYF
TRBD1 | TRBJ2-2 | TRBV5-1 | NA | CASSLNADRLNTGELFF
TRBD1 | TRBJ2-5 | TRBV7-2 | NA | CASSLRTGKGETQYF
NA | TRBJ2-5 | TRBV6-5 | once | CASSYTGEVRETQYF